Sequencing of this T cell receptor beta chain was carried out in a study of OX40 agonist ivuxolimab in advanced cancers. Looking at the study overall: Subjects had a mean age of about 57 years, with a range of roughly 20 to 79; approximately 83% were male.

Remarks on this clone: Its specificity is not known.

Sequencing used immunoSEQ multiplex PCR; TCRdb keeps in-frame clones, though not all of them. The data contain about 82,000 clones, roughly 84% of them singletons. Study results and caveats: Clonal expansion in partial responders at 0.1-3.0 mg/kg ranked among the lowest. The antigens recognized by the expanded peripheral T cells, that is their antigen specificity, were not determined. Expanded clones belonging to CD8+ T cells outnumbered, on average, those of CD4+.

The ends were cut back, 1 base at V and 5 bases at J, with 8 bases in the middle. CDR3 length: 13 amino acids. Germline CDR1 reads SGHVS; CDR2 reads FQNEAQ. This clonotype was obtained from an adult with an advanced solid tumor such as melanoma, head and neck, liver or kidney cancer. The material was CD4+ or CD8+ T cells sorted from blood, obtained in a trial of the OX40 agonist ivuxolimab. This chain uses TRBV7-8 with TRBJ2-5; D gene unclear. The CDR3, as DNA: TGTGCCAGCAGCTTAGAGCTGCGGGAGACCCAGTACTTC. Translation gives CASSLELRETQYF.